A selection of T cell receptor beta chains follows, all from one sample in a study of T-cell memory formation after mild COVID-19. TCRdb re-derived calls from the 5' RACE reads in MiXCR, one entry per CDR3 protein. The sample lists approximately 340,000 distinct CDR3 sequences, 15% to 20% occurring once. The sequencing input was PBMCs or a T cell subset sorted from them (not recorded which). The receptors were gathered from a man between 18 and 29 years old who had mild COVID-19 (a few samples of this study predate the infection). Cell type and time point are not known. CDR3s include the opening cysteine and the closing phenylalanine or tryptophan. The D gene is left open where the match is weak. Rows give clone size only sometimes, using once, few, many, or a class for an expanded clone.

few	TRBD1	TRBV5-1	TRBJ2-2	CASSLVQGDTGELFF	TGCGCCAGCAGCTTGGTCCAGGGGGACACCGGGGAGCTGTTTTTT
NA	NA	TRBV20-1	TRBJ1-2	CSARDRVNYGYTF	TGCAGTGCTAGAGACAGAGTTAACTATGGCTACACCTTC
few	NA	TRBV11-1	TRBJ2-1	CASSFRDNEQFF	TGTGCCAGCAGCTTCAGGGACAATGAGCAGTTCTTC
NA	TRBD2	TRBV7-9	TRBJ2-5	CASSLARGVGGFGETQYF	TGTGCCAGCAGCTTAGCGCGGGGGGTCGGCGGATTCGGTGAGACCCAGTACTTC
few	NA	TRBV21-1	TRBJ2-7	CASSNARGRLYEQYF	TGTGCCAGCAGCAACGCCAGGGGGCGTCTGTACGAGCAGTACTTC
NA	NA	TRBV7-2	TRBJ1-1	CASSLIALSGTEAFF	TGTGCCAGCAGCTTAATTGCTCTAAGTGGCACTGAAGCTTTCTTT
NA	NA	TRBV9	TRBJ2-1	CASSAHNEQFF	TGTGCCAGCAGCGCCCATAATGAGCAGTTCTTC
NA	NA	TRBV3-1	TRBJ1-4	CASSFDVPGVLFF	TGTGCCAGCAGCTTCGACGTTCCCGGGGTGCTGTTTTTT
NA	NA	TRBV20-1	TRBJ1-5	CSVPLAGQPQHF	TGCAGCGTGCCGTTAGCAGGTCAGCCCCAGCATTTT
NA	NA	TRBV12-3/TRBV12-4	TRBJ1-2	CASSSLGLWNYGYTF	TGTGCCAGCAGTTCTCTCGGATTGTGGAACTATGGCTACACCTTC
NA	TRBD1	TRBV7-4	TRBJ1-5	CASSPRCAGGTGQPQHF	TGTGCCAGCAGCCCCCGGTGCGCAGGGGGAACGGGTCAGCCCCAGCATTTT
NA	NA	TRBV4-2	TRBJ1-4	CASSQGAGTNEKLFF	TGTGCCAGCAGCCAAGGGGCAGGGACTAATGAAAAACTGTTTTTT
NA	NA	TRBV20-1	TRBJ1-1	CSASRGLVTEAFF	TGCAGTGCTTCGAGGGGCCTGGTTACTGAAGCTTTCTTT
few	NA	TRBV5-5	TRBJ1-2	CASSLFQAINYGYTF	TGTGCCAGCAGCTTGTTCCAGGCCATTAACTATGGCTACACCTTC
few	TRBD1	TRBV4-3	TRBJ2-3	CASSRQGAALADTQYF	TGCGCCAGCAGCCGACAGGGGGCGGCCCTGGCCGATACGCAGTATTTT
NA	TRBD1	TRBV7-9	TRBJ1-2	CASSPPPGTGGLGYTF	TGTGCCAGCAGTCCCCCCCCCGGGACAGGGGGTTTAGGCTACACCTTC
many	NA	TRBV29-1	TRBJ2-4	CSPGRVGKNIQYF	TGCAGCCCTGGGCGGGTAGGAAAAAACATTCAGTACTTC
many	NA	TRBV7-2	TRBJ1-2	CASSLGQRREGYTF	TGTGCCAGCAGCTTAGGGCAACGCCGTGAGGGCTACACCTTC
NA	TRBD1	TRBV19	TRBJ1-5	CASSTWQGEIQPQHF	TGTGCCAGTAGCACTTGGCAGGGGGAAATTCAGCCCCAGCATTTT
few	NA	TRBV6-5	TRBJ1-1	CASRTGRVEAFF	TGTGCCAGCAGAACCGGACGGGTTGAAGCTTTCTTT
few	NA	TRBV6-2/TRBV6-3	TRBJ1-1	CASSYLPGNTEAFF	TGTGCCAGCAGTTACCTCCCGGGGAACACTGAAGCTTTCTTT
NA	NA	TRBV7-2	TRBJ2-2	CASSLVASQNTGELFF	TGTGCCAGCAGCTTAGTGGCTAGCCAGAACACCGGGGAGCTGTTTTTT
few	TRBD2	TRBV29-1	TRBJ2-3	CSADRGGTDTQYF	TGCAGCGCCGACCGCGGGGGGACAGATACGCAGTATTTT
many	NA	TRBV4-3	TRBJ1-3	CASSQDGADGNTIYF	TGCGCCAGCAGCCAAGATGGGGCGGATGGAAACACCATATATTTT
NA	TRBD1	TRBV6-2/TRBV6-3	TRBJ2-5	CASSLPDRQETQYF	TGTGCCAGCAGTCTCCCGGACAGGCAAGAGACCCAGTACTTC
NA	NA	TRBV3-1	TRBJ2-2	CASSQVGAAGEAGELFF	TGTGCCAGCAGCCAAGTCGGTGCGGCAGGGGAGGCCGGGGAGCTGTTTTTT
NA	NA	TRBV9	TRBJ1-4	CASGENEKLFF	TGTGCCAGCGGGGAGAATGAAAAACTGTTTTTT
few	NA	TRBV6-2/TRBV6-3	TRBJ2-7	CASSQTGVFPYEQYF	TGTGCCAGCAGTCAAACAGGAGTTTTTCCCTACGAGCAGTACTTC
few	NA	TRBV12-3/TRBV12-4	TRBJ1-5	CASSLGEPQHF	TGTGCCAGCAGTTTGGGGGAGCCCCAGCATTTT
few	NA	TRBV5-1	TRBJ1-2	CASSLDPDGANYGYTF	TGCGCCAGCAGCTTGGACCCGGACGGGGCTAACTATGGCTACACCTTC
many	NA	TRBV12-3/TRBV12-4	TRBJ1-1	CASSIRQYTEAFF	TGTGCCAGCAGTATCCGACAGTACACTGAAGCTTTCTTT
few	NA	TRBV4-1	TRBJ2-3	CASSPTLGSDTQYF	TGCGCCAGCAGCCCTACTTTGGGTTCAGATACGCAGTATTTT
NA	NA	TRBV20-1	TRBJ1-1	CSADTRVGKVGTEAFF	TGCAGTGCGGACACCAGGGTTGGGAAGGTGGGCACTGAAGCTTTCTTT
NA	NA	TRBV3-1	TRBJ1-5	CASSGGRFSNQPQHF	TGTGCCAGCAGCGGCGGGAGATTTAGCAATCAGCCCCAGCATTTT
NA	NA	TRBV20-1	TRBJ2-7	CSARSRSSYEQYF	TGCAGTGCTAGGTCAAGGAGCTCCTACGAGCAGTACTTC
few	NA	TRBV29-1	TRBJ2-5	CSVPESGETQYF	TGCAGCGTTCCGGAGTCTGGAGAGACCCAGTACTTC
NA	TRBD1	TRBV6-2/TRBV6-3	TRBJ2-1	CASTGQVKLSGYNEQFF	TGTGCCAGCACGGGACAGGTTAAACTCTCGGGCTACAATGAGCAGTTCTTC
few	TRBD1	TRBV20-1	TRBJ2-7	CSARDLAGGRREQYF	TGCAGTGCTAGAGATCTGGCAGGGGGACGTCGGGAGCAGTACTTC
NA	NA	TRBV20-1	TRBJ2-7	CSATTGAYEQYF	TGCAGTGCGACGACCGGGGCCTACGAGCAGTACTTC
few	NA	TRBV7-2	TRBJ2-5	CASSFSLENQETQYF	TGTGCCAGCAGCTTTAGCCTCGAAAACCAAGAGACCCAGTACTTC
NA	TRBD1	TRBV19	TRBJ1-5	CASSTGGDQPQHF	TGTGCCAGTAGTACAGGGGGGGATCAGCCCCAGCATTTT
many	NA	TRBV5-1	TRBJ2-5	CASSEILETIGTQYF	TGCGCCAGCAGCGAAATACTAGAAACGATTGGGACCCAGTACTTC
NA	NA	TRBV4-3	TRBJ2-1	CASSQESAVSSYNEQFF	TGCGCCAGCAGCCAAGAGTCGGCAGTCTCCTCTTACAATGAGCAGTTCTTC
NA	TRBD1	TRBV4-2	TRBJ2-7	CASTSAWGQAAYEQYF	TGTGCCAGCACTTCGGCATGGGGACAGGCGGCCTACGAGCAGTACTTC
NA	TRBD1	TRBV6-1	TRBJ2-7	CASSEWDRGPYEQYF	TGTGCCAGCAGTGAATGGGACAGGGGGCCCTACGAGCAGTACTTC
few	TRBD1	TRBV28	TRBJ2-2	CASSPPRTGDGGELFF	TGTGCCAGCAGTCCCCCCCGGACAGGGGATGGCGGGGAGCTGTTTTTT
few	TRBD1	TRBV5-1	TRBJ2-3	CASSTGTGSDTQYF	TGCGCCAGCAGTACCGGGACAGGGTCAGATACGCAGTATTTT
few	TRBD2	TRBV4-3	TRBJ2-3	CASSQDGASGSTDTQYF	TGCGCCAGCAGCCAAGACGGGGCTAGCGGGAGCACAGATACGCAGTATTTT
NA	NA	TRBV19	TRBJ1-1	CACMRGGMNTEAFF	TGTGCCTGTATGAGAGGGGGAATGAACACTGAAGCTTTCTTT
NA	NA	TRBV27	TRBJ2-7	CASSLSLAYEQYF	TGTGCCAGCAGTTTAAGTTTGGCCTACGAGCAGTACTTC
NA	NA	TRBV6-6	TRBJ1-4	CASSSGGSWKLFF	TGTGCCAGCAGTTCGGGGGGCTCTTGGAAACTGTTTTTT
many	NA	TRBV11-2	TRBJ1-1	CASSLGVRTEAFF	TGTGCCAGCAGCTTGGGGGTACGGACTGAAGCTTTCTTT
few	TRBD1	TRBV5-1	TRBJ2-4	CASSWRMGQTLNIQYF	TGCGCCAGCAGCTGGAGGATGGGACAGACCTTAAACATTCAGTACTTC
few	TRBD2	TRBV4-3	TRBJ2-3	CASSQEVRLAGVTDTQYF	TGCGCCAGCAGCCAAGAGGTTCGGCTAGCGGGGGTAACAGATACGCAGTATTTT
NA	NA	TRBV12-3/TRBV12-4	TRBJ2-3	CASSSGGGDTQYF	TGTGCCAGCAGTTCCGGCGGCGGAGATACGCAGTATTTT
NA	NA	TRBV20-1	TRBJ1-2	CSAAPVGEGYTF	TGCAGTGCCGCCCCGGTCGGGGAAGGCTACACCTTC
NA	NA	TRBV7-2	TRBJ2-1	CASSFRRQGNEQFF	TGTGCCAGCAGCTTTAGACGTCAGGGCAATGAGCAGTTCTTC
NA	TRBD1	TRBV20-1	TRBJ1-2	CSALTGAGNYGYTF	TGCAGTGCGCTGACAGGGGCAGGGAACTATGGCTACACCTTC
NA	NA	TRBV12-3/TRBV12-4	TRBJ2-6	CASMLGANVLTF	TGTGCCAGCATGCTCGGGGCCAACGTCCTGACTTTC